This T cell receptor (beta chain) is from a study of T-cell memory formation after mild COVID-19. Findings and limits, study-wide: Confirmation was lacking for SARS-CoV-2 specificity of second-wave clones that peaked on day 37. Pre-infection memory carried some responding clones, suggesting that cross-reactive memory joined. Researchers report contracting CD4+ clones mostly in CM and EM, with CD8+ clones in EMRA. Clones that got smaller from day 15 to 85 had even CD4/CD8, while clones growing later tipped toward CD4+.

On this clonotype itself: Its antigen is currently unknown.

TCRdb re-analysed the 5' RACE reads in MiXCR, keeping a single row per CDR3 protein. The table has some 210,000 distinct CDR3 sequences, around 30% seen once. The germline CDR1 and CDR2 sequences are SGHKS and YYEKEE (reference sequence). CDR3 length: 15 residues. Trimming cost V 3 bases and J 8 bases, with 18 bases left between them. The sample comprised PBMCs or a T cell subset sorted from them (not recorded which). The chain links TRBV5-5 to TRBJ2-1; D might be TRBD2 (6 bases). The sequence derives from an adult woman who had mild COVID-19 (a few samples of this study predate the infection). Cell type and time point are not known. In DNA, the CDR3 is TGTGCCAGCAGCTCTTCGGGACTTTTAGCATATGAGCAGTTCTTC. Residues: CASSSSGLLAYEQFF.